Here is one T cell receptor beta chain with its context. This specimen comes from a study of T cell responses to AZD1222 COVID-19 vaccine. The method was immunoSEQ multiplex PCR; TCRdb's version includes in-frame clones alone and lacks a portion of them. Among about 190,000 clones, around 87% were seen once, and the ten largest hold less than 3%. CDR3 length equals 15 residues. Germline V CDR1 and CDR2: MNHEY, SMNVEV (reference sequence). V gave up 6 bases and J gave up 5 bases, with 19 bases separating them. This chain connects TRBV27 to TRBJ1-2; the D gene is possibly TRBD1 (5 bases). Source: peripheral blood, taken on day 0 of MenACWY control vaccination. The clonotype originates from an adult in good health. The CDR3 nucleotides read TGTGCCAGCAGCCTTGTGGGACGGAATATGTATGGCTACACCTTC. This codes for CASSLVGRNMYGYTF.